A selection of T cell receptor beta chains follows, all from one sample in a study of identical twins. TCRdb re-derived calls from the 5' RACE reads in MiXCR, one entry per CDR3 protein. The data contain some 260,000 distinct CDR3 sequences, over 13% of them singletons. The sequenced material came from memory (CD45RO+) T cells sorted from blood. These receptors came from a woman between 18 and 29 years old in good health. The CDR3 runs from the conserved cysteine through the conserved F or W. A D gene is named only where the DNA matches it firmly. Clone size is not always given. Where it is, it says once, few, many or a class for expanded clones.

V,J,D,size,CDR3,DNA
TRBV5-1,TRBJ2-1,TRBD2,few,CASSFIGASGGEQFF,TGCGCCAGCAGCTTTATTGGGGCTAGCGGGGGAGAGCAGTTCTTC
TRBV20-1,TRBJ1-1,-,few,CSVGRPNTEAFF,TGCAGCGTGGGGCGGCCGAACACTGAAGCTTTCTTT
TRBV6-2/TRBV6-3,TRBJ2-3,TRBD2,few,CASTQAGTSVADTQYF,TGTGCCAGCACCCAAGCCGGGACTAGCGTAGCAGATACGCAGTATTTT
TRBV2,TRBJ1-2,TRBD1,-,CASSRQGFGYTF,TGTGCCAGCAGCCGACAGGGGTTTGGCTACACCTTC
TRBV7-9,TRBJ2-3,TRBD2,-,CASSIRGTSGGHYTQYF,TGTGCCAGCAGCATACGAGGGACTAGCGGGGGCCATTATACGCAGTATTTT
TRBV20-1,TRBJ2-7,TRBD2,few,CSAPRLAGGYEQYF,TGCAGTGCTCCCCGGCTAGCGGGGGGCTACGAGCAGTACTTC
TRBV19,TRBJ2-5,TRBD1,-,CATQPGQGAETQYF,TGTGCCACCCAACCGGGACAGGGGGCCGAGACCCAGTACTTC
TRBV7-2,TRBJ2-1,-,-,CASSLGGHSYNEQFF,TGTGCCAGCAGCTTAGGGGGTCATTCCTACAATGAGCAGTTCTTC
TRBV12-3/TRBV12-4,TRBJ2-7,-,few,CASSLGDGYEQYF,TGTGCCAGCAGTTTGGGGGACGGGTACGAGCAGTACTTC
TRBV28,TRBJ1-5,-,few,CASSCWGQECVNQPQHF,TGTGCCAGCAGCTGTTGGGGTCAAGAGTGTGTTAATCAGCCCCAGCATTTT
TRBV7-2,TRBJ2-5,-,many,CASSLSGGTQYF,TGTGCCAGCAGCTTAAGTGGCGGGACCCAGTACTTC
TRBV2,TRBJ2-5,-,-,CASTAERSGETQYF,TGTGCCAGCACGGCAGAGAGATCAGGCGAGACCCAGTACTTC
TRBV9,TRBJ2-4,-,few,CASSVSVTKNIQYF,TGTGCCAGCAGCGTTTCCGTCACCAAAAACATTCAGTACTTC
TRBV2,TRBJ2-5,-,once,CASRGGRWTQYF,TGTGCCAGCAGGGGTGGAAGATGGACCCAGTACTTC
TRBV7-9,TRBJ2-7,-,-,CASSPQGRTSEQYF,TGTGCCAGCAGCCCGCAGGGACGGACCTCCGAGCAGTACTTC
TRBV20-1,TRBJ1-1,-,few,CSVSGDTEAFF,TGCAGTGTCTCCGGAGACACTGAAGCTTTCTTT
TRBV6-5,TRBJ2-5,-,few,CASSYTSRLETQYF,TGTGCCAGCAGTTACACCTCCAGGCTAGAGACCCAGTACTTC